The 32 T cell receptor beta chains reported below all come from one sample, sequenced in a study of glioma-infiltrating T cells. Using RNA template, CDR3s of TCR alpha and beta were amplified with iRepertoire arm-PCR. TCRdb processed the multiplex PCR reads anew with MiXCR; each CDR3 protein has one entry. The sample holds 100,000 to 150,000 distinct CDR3 sequences, roughly 20% seen once. Sequencing input: glioma tissue, nonneoplastic brain tissue, or PBMCs (not recorded which). These receptors were collected from a human donor with low-grade glioma or glioblastoma, undergoing nonglioma brain surgery, or in good health (not recorded which).

This clonotype was seen ten or more times. J is TRBJ2-1 and V is TRBV7-9; a weak D match, TRBD2 (5 bases). V was pared by 6 bases and J by 8 bases, with 17 bases between. The CDR3 covers 14 residues. The germline V gene has CDR1 SEHNR and CDR2 FQNEAQ (reference sequence). The CDR3 is CASSSTLKEDEQFF. CDR3 sequence (DNA): TGTGCCAGCAGTTCTACCCTAAAGGAGGATGAGCAGTTCTTC.

This sequence joins TRBV10-3 and TRBJ2-1; TRBD2 matches at 11 bases. The CDR3 totals 14 residues. Germline trimming cut 9 bases from V and 7 bases from J; bases unmatched to any gene: 8. Germline V gene lookup returns CDR1 ENHRY and CDR2 SYGVKD. The CDR3 loop reads CAISGRANGNEQFF. CDR3 DNA: TGTGCCATTAGCGGGAGGGCCAATGGGAATGAGCAGTTCTTC.

Notes on this clonotype: An end of the junction does not agree with germline; a read error may underlie this. CDR3 residues: CALLLGASGTNNEQFF. The DNA of the CDR3 is TGCGCCCTACTCCTCGGGGCTAGCGGGACCAACAATGAGCAGTTCTTC. The V call is TRBV6-1, the J call TRBJ2-1; 9 nucleotides match TRBD2. Germline CDR1 MNHNS, CDR2 SASEGT. The CDR3 length is 16 residues.

In the case of this clonotype: A read error is possible here, since a much larger clone lies one base away. V usage is TRBV7-2 and J usage is TRBJ2-7, with no clear D. This CDR3 region has 13 residues. Germline CDR1 and CDR2: SGHTA and FQGNSA. In DNA form, the CDR3 reads TGTGCCAACAGCTTAGAAAGGGACTACGAGCAGTACTTC. It translates to CANSLERDYEQYF.

This clonotype was seen repeatedly, ten times or more. V usage is TRBV10-3 and J usage is TRBJ2-1; D may match TRBD1 or TRBD2 (5 bases each). The CDR3 runs to 15 residues. With 4 bases removed from V and 0 bases from J, the gap between germline ends came to 10 bases. The germline V gene encodes CDR1 ENHRY and CDR2 SYGVKD. CDR3 nucleotides: TGTGCCATCAGTGGGGACCTTTCCTCCTACAATGAGCAGTTCTTC. This gives the protein CAISGDLSSYNEQFF.

There are a few counts of this clonotype. The J gene is TRBJ1-5, the V gene TRBV7-4, with D possibly matching TRBD1 (5 bases). The V gene lost 1 base and the J gene lost 7 bases, with 11 bases spanning the gap. The germline V gene encodes CDR1 SGHVT and CDR2 SQSDAQ. The CDR3 covers 14 residues. CDR3: CASSLGRGWQPQHF. The CDR3 DNA follows: TGTGCCAGCAGCTTAGGTAGGGGTTGGCAGCCCCAGCATTTT.

The chain joins TRBV2 to TRBJ2-1, with 11 positions matching TRBD2. The CDR3 has 15 amino acids. The V gene's germline CDR1 is SNHLY and CDR2 FYNNEI. Trimming removed 7 bases from V and 5 bases from J; junction bases left unmatched: 7. The DNA for the CDR3 is TGTGCCAGCAATTCCGGGACTAGCGGAGACAATGAGCAGTTCTTC. Translated: CASNSGTSGDNEQFF.

As concerns this clonotype: A much larger clone sits a single nucleotide away, making a read error possible. This chain links TRBV7-2 with TRBJ2-3; 8 nucleotides agree with TRBD2. The CDR3 runs 16 residues. V was pared by 3 bases and J by 2 bases, with 7 bases of the junction left unmatched. Germline assignment: CDR1 SGHTA and CDR2 FQGNSA. CDR3 coding DNA: TGTGCCAGCAGCTTGATGAGCGGGGGCCACACAGATACGCAGTATTTT. Translation: CASSLMSGGHTDTQYF. Looking up the rest from reference TRBV7-2 and TRBJ2-3 gives the full variable domain: GAGVSQSPSNKVTEKGKDVELRCDPISGHTALYWYRQSLGQGLEFLIYFQGNSAPDKSGLPSDRFSAERTGGSVSTLTIQRTQQEDSAVYLCASSLMSGGHTDTQYFGPGTRLTVL.

The sample holds many counts of this clonotype. A read error may account for a junction end that differs from germline. The chain couples TRBV12-3 or TRBV12-4 to TRBJ2-2, with a weak D call TRBD1 (5 bases). The CDR3 has 16 amino acids. The CDR3 DNA is TGTGCCAGCATTTTAGGTGACAGAGGATACACCGGGGAGCTGTTTTTT. Protein product: CASILGDRGYTGELFF.

This clonotype was picked up many times. The V and J genes are TRBV6-6 and TRBJ2-7; 8 positions agree with TRBD2. The germline V gene has CDR1 MNHNY and CDR2 SVGAGI (reference sequence). The CDR3 is made up of 15 amino acids. Trimming took 2 bases from V and 1 from J; bases not matched to a gene: 4. The CDR3 nucleotides are TGTGCCAGCAGTTACGGATCGGGGGGGTCCTACGAGCAGTACTTC. Translated: CASSYGSGGSYEQYF.

This clonotype was found many times. This chain joins TRBV7-2 and TRBJ1-2; D might be TRBD1 (5 bases). Germline values: CDR1 SGHTA, CDR2 FQGNSA. The CDR3 sequence is 13 residues long. V lost 5 bases and J 7 bases, leaving 14 bases between the germline ends. The CDR3 sequence is CASSSLPRGGYTF. In DNA form, the CDR3 reads TGTGCCAGCAGCAGCCTGCCGAGGGGTGGCTACACCTTC. Combining the CDR3 with reference TRBV7-2 and TRBJ1-2 gives the whole variable domain GAGVSQSPSNKVTEKGKDVELRCDPISGHTALYWYRQSLGQGLEFLIYFQGNSAPDKSGLPSDRFSAERTGGSVSTLTIQRTQQEDSAVYLCASSSLPRGGYTFGSGTRLTVV.

This clonotype was detected a few times. This chain links TRBV7-9 with TRBJ2-3, with 14 bases identical to TRBD2. This CDR3 has 20 residues. Germline CDR1 is SEHNR and CDR2 is FQNEAQ (reference sequence). With 1 base clipped from V and 1 base from J, the junction kept 10 bases outside the gene matches. The CDR3 sequence is CASSLGRGLAGGGGTDTQYF. The CDR3 bases are TGTGCCAGCAGCTTAGGAAGAGGACTAGCGGGAGGTGGTGGCACAGATACGCAGTATTTT. The variable domain in full, completed from reference TRBV7-9 and TRBJ2-3, reads DTGVSQNPRHKITKRGQNVTFRCDPISEHNRLYWYRQTLGQGPEFLTYFQNEAQLEKSRLLSDRFSAERPKGSFSTLEIQRTEQGDSAMYLCASSLGRGLAGGGGTDTQYFGPGTRLTVL.

Points on this clonotype: A read error may account for a junction end that differs from germline. V is TRBV6-1 and J is TRBJ2-1, with no clear D. The CDR3 is 14 amino acids. Germline V gene sequence: CDR1 MNHNS, CDR2 SASEGT. This CDR3 is CASSLDTSGNEKFF. CDR3 bases: TGTGCCAGCAGCCTTGACACTTCGGGTAATGAGAAGTTCTTC.

The chain links TRBV4-2 to TRBJ1-3; D is possibly TRBD1 (5 bases). The CDR3 runs to 15 residues. V was trimmed by 1 base and J by 4 bases, leaving 11 bases between them. Germline loops: CDR1 LGHNA, CDR2 YNFKEQ. Here the CDR3 DNA reads TGTGCCAGCAGCCAAGCCTGGGACTCAGGAAACACCATATATTTT. It is translated as CASSQAWDSGNTIYF.

Remarks on this clonotype: The CDR3 end shows no conserved phenylalanine or tryptophan, and so a read error is likely. The DNA is left out, because the CDR3 cannot be placed on it with certainty; the CDR3 is given as TCRdb lists it. The chain combines TRBV20-1 with TRBJ2-7; the DNA was not used to check the table's D call, TRBD2. CDR1 and CDR2 from the germline V gene are DFQATT and SNEGSKA (reference sequence). A total of 8 residues make up the CDR3, ends included. CDR3 sequence reads: CSARGLAG.

This clonotype showed up just a few times. The rearrangement links TRBV5-4 to TRBJ2-3, with 7 bases matching TRBD2. V shed 0 bases, J shed 3 bases, and the junction held 4 bases outside the gene matches. CDR1 is SGHNT and CDR2 is YYREEE in the germline V gene (reference sequence). CDR3 length: 15 residues. CDR3 sequence: CASSLGGSATDTQYF. The CDR3 DNA is TGTGCCAGCAGCTTGGGCGGGAGTGCGACAGATACGCAGTATTTT.

This clonotype was seen once. The V and J genes are TRBV24-1 and TRBJ2-1, with a weak D call TRBD1 (6 bases). The V end lost 11 bases, the J end lost 2 bases, and 18 bases lay between the germline ends. Germline CDR1 KGHDR, CDR2 SFDVKD. This CDR3 comprises 15 residues. The CDR3 sequence: CASSSGARPYNEQFF. In nucleotides, the CDR3 is TGTGCCAGCAGCTCAGGGGCGCGACCCTACAATGAGCAGTTCTTC.

V and J are TRBV29-1 and TRBJ1-1; possibly TRBD1 for D (6 bases). This CDR3 region has 14 residues. The germline gives CDR1 SQVTM, CDR2 ANQGSEA. The ends were cut back, 0 bases at V and 7 bases at J, with 15 bases in the middle. DNA for the CDR3: TGCAGCGTTGAAGATTCTAGGGGGGTGGGTGAAGCTTTCTTT. Its translation: CSVEDSRGVGEAFF.

This clonotype was seen at least ten times. The V and J genes are TRBV12-3 or TRBV12-4 and TRBJ2-3, with TRBD2 identical over 7 bases. V gave up 6 bases and J gave up 0 bases; unmatched junction bases: 6. There are 15 residues in the CDR3. The CDR3: CASSLGGGSTDTQYF. Written as DNA, the CDR3 is TGTGCCAGCAGCCTGGGGGGGGGTAGCACAGATACGCAGTATTTT.

This clonotype was detected ten times or more. The chain is built from TRBV19 and TRBJ1-2; no definite D call. Per the germline V gene, CDR1 is LNHDA and CDR2 is SQIVND (reference sequence). Trimming left V 5 bases short and J 11 bases short, with 12 bases between. There are 11 residues in the CDR3. The CDR3 DNA reads as TGTGCCAGTAGTCGGACGGCGCGATACACCTTC. Its translation: CASSRTARYTF.

There are many counts of this clonotype. This chain uses TRBV20-1 with TRBJ2-3; D ambiguous. The germline V gene encodes CDR1 DFQATT and CDR2 SNEGSKA (reference sequence). The CDR3 consists of 11 residues. Trimming took off 0 bases at V and 10 bases at J, with 8 bases between the two ends. CDR3 in amino acids: CSARDPRAQYF. The CDR3 DNA is TGCAGTGCTAGAGATCCCAGAGCGCAGTATTTT.

This clonotype was seen ten or more times. The rearrangement joins TRBV29-1 to TRBJ1-2; D is undetermined. This CDR3 has 11 amino acids. Germline V gene data show CDR1 as SQVTM and CDR2 as ANQGSEA. The V end lost 4 bases, the J end lost 2 bases, and 5 bases lay between the germline ends. In nucleotides, the CDR3 is TGCAGCGTTGGGGAGAACTATGGCTACACCTTC. It encodes CSVGENYGYTF.

At least ten counts were recorded for this clonotype. The chain has TRBV4-3 and TRBJ2-3, with D maybe TRBD1 (6 bases). CDR3 length: 15 amino acids. CDR1 and CDR2 (germline): LGHNA, YSLEER. Between the trimmed V and J ends, which lost 0 bases and 3 bases, there was a span of 10 bases. The CDR3 spells CASSQDGDRTDTQYF. The CDR3 region has the DNA TGCGCCAGCAGCCAAGACGGCGACAGGACAGATACGCAGTATTTT.

This clonotype occurred many times. The chain is built from TRBV6-2 or TRBV6-3 and TRBJ2-7; D may be TRBD1 (5 bases). Germline V CDR1 and CDR2: MNHEY, SVGEGT. V dropped 4 bases and J dropped 9 bases, with 16 bases sitting between them. This CDR3 is built from 13 residues. The CDR3 DNA sequence: TGTGCCAGCAGTTCATCAGGGCATGAAGGGCAGTACTTC. Translation gives CASSSSGHEGQYF.

This sequence joins TRBV5-5 and TRBJ2-7; maybe TRBD1 (5 bases). The germline gives CDR1 SGHKS, CDR2 YYEKEE (reference sequence). There are 16 residues in the CDR3. V dropped 3 bases and J dropped 2 bases, with 18 bases sitting between them. CDR3 in DNA: TGTGCCAGCAGCTGGAATGGGGCCAAGGGAACCTACGAGCAGTACTTC. It is translated as CASSWNGAKGTYEQYF.

This clonotype has a count of ten or more. The CDR3 DNA follows: TGTGCCAGCAGTTACTCTAGCGGGAAATCAGAGCAGTACTTC. Protein sequence: CASSYSSGKSEQYF. The V call is TRBV6-6, the J call TRBJ2-7; 8 nucleotides align to TRBD2. The CDR3 totals 14 residues. Germline lookup yields CDR1 MNHNY and CDR2 SVGAGI (reference sequence). Trimming cost V 0 bases and J 7 bases; bases outside gene matches: 5.

This clonotype appeared a single time. The junction departs from germline at one end; a sequencing error may be responsible. The chain employs TRBV6-2 or TRBV6-3 and TRBJ2-1, with D possibly being TRBD1 or TRBD2 (5 bases each). Looked up from germline, CDR1 is MNHEY and CDR2 is SVGEGT. This CDR3 spans 15 amino acids. CDR3 DNA sequence: TGTGCCAGCATTTACGAGGGGAGCTCCTACAATGGGCAGTTCTTC. The encoded protein is CASIYEGSSYNGQFF.

Many counts were recorded for this clonotype. The chain combines TRBV28 with TRBJ2-5; TRBD2 matches at 12 bases. Trimming at V came to 0 bases and at J to 2 bases, leaving 4 bases not matched to a gene. The CDR3 is made up of 17 amino acids. CDR1 and CDR2 (germline): MDHEN, SYDVKM. CDR3 DNA: TGTGCCAGCAGTTTATGGACTAGCGGGAGAGGACAAGAGACCCAGTACTTC. Amino acid sequence: CASSLWTSGRGQETQYF.

This clonotype was counted at least ten times. V gene TRBV10-3 combines with J gene TRBJ2-7; 7 bases are shared with TRBD1. Germline trimming cut 10 bases from V and 3 bases from J; bases unmatched to any gene: 12. This CDR3 comprises 14 residues. The germline CDR1 and CDR2 sequences are ENHRY and SYGVKD. DNA for the CDR3: TGTGCCAGCAGAGGGGGCGGACTGAACTACGAGCAGTACTTC. Translation: CASRGGGLNYEQYF.

The sample holds many counts of this clonotype. An end of the junction does not agree with germline; a read error may underlie this. The chain links TRBV7-8 to TRBJ1-3; D is perhaps TRBD1 (5 bases). Germline V gene data show CDR1 as SGHVS and CDR2 as FQNEAQ. The CDR3 is made up of 17 amino acids. In DNA, the CDR3 is TGTGCCAGCAGAAGGGGTCGGGCAGTCCGCCCTGGAGACACCATATATTTT. Its translation: CASRRGRAVRPGDTIYF.

This clonotype was recorded at least ten times. The rearrangement joins TRBV4-1 to TRBJ2-3, with D possibly TRBD1 on 6 matching bases. Germline CDR1 is MGHRA and CDR2 is YSYEKL. This CDR3 spans 15 amino acids. The ends were cut back, 1 base at V and 4 bases at J, with 12 bases in the middle. For the CDR3, the DNA is TGCGCCAGCAGCCAAGCACCAGGGGTTCCAGATACGCAGTATTTT. The encoded protein is CASSQAPGVPDTQYF.

Many counts were recorded for this clonotype. The rearrangement joins TRBV19 to TRBJ1-5, with TRBD1 as a possible D gene (5 bases). V dropped 8 bases and J dropped 4 bases, with 15 bases sitting between them. The germline gives CDR1 LNHDA, CDR2 SQIVND (reference sequence). This CDR3 has 14 residues. CDR3 loop: CASRGGAVNQPQHF. CDR3 coding DNA: TGTGCCAGTCGAGGAGGGGCGGTAAATCAGCCCCAGCATTTT.